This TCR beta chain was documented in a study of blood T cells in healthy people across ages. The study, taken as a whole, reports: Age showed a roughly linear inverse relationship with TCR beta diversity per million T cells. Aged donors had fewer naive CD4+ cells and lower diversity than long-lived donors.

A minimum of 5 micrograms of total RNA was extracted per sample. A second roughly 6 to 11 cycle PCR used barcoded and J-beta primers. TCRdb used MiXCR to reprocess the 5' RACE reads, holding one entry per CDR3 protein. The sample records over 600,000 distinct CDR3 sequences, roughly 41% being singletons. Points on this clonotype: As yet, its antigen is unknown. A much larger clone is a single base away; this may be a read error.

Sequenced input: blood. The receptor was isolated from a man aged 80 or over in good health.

In DNA form, the CDR3 reads TGCGCCAGCAGCCAGGAACAGGGGAGGGGTTCCTACAATGAGCAGTTCTTC. It is translated as CASSQEQGRGSYNEQFF. The chain is built from TRBV4-3 and TRBJ2-1, with D perhaps given as TRBD1 or TRBD2 (7 bases each). CDR1 is LGHNA, CDR2 YSLEER, per germline. Trimming took off 3 bases at V and 1 base at J, with 16 bases between the two ends. This CDR3 has 17 amino acids.